Following are 21 T cell receptor beta chains from one sample sequenced in a study of control samples from healthy donors and cancer patients. Only in-frame clones appear in the TCRdb table, and some are missing; sequencing was by immunoSEQ multiplex PCR. Here the sample spans tens of thousands of clones, around four fifths being singletons. The sequenced material came from blood. Receptors were obtained from a man between 25 and 39 years old in good health.

The gene calls are TRBV3-1 (or the pseudogene TRBV3-2) and TRBJ2-1; D is unresolved. The ends were cut back, 0 bases at V and 5 bases at J, with 11 bases in the middle. Germline V gene sequence: CDR1 LGHDT, CDR2 YNNKEL (reference sequence). This CDR3 is built from 15 residues. The CDR3 here is CASSQDPGVNNEQFF. CDR3 bases: TGTGCCAGCAGCCAAGATCCGGGCGTGAACAATGAGCAGTTCTTC.

The V call is TRBV18, the J call TRBJ2-3; possible D gene TRBD1, 6 bases. Trimming took off 5 bases at V and 5 bases at J, with 11 bases between the two ends. The CDR3 runs 13 residues. Germline V lookup: CDR1 KGHSH, CDR2 LQKENI. CDR3 protein: CASSKRTEDTQYF. Written as DNA, the CDR3 is TGTGCCAGCTCAAAACGGACAGAAGATACGCAGTATTTT.

This clone turned up a few times. V gene TRBV5-1 combines with J gene TRBJ1-1; TRBD1 is a possible D gene (6 bases). This CDR3 region has 14 residues. Germline loops: CDR1 SGHRS, CDR2 YFSETQ. Trimming stripped 4 bases from V and 5 bases from J, with 15 bases between. The CDR3 DNA reads as TGCGCCAGCAGCGCAGCCCAGGGGCGAACTGAAGCTTTCTTT. Translated, it gives CASSAAQGRTEAFF.

The chain is built from TRBV7-9 and TRBJ2-7; D is undetermined. There are 11 residues in the CDR3. V lost 5 bases and J 3 bases, leaving 5 bases between the germline ends. Germline lookup yields CDR1 SEHNR and CDR2 FQNEAQ (reference sequence). Written as DNA, the CDR3 is TGTGCCAGCAGCACTGACTACGAGCAGTACTTC. The encoded protein is CASSTDYEQYF.

CDR3 in amino acids: CATSSRGRGTDTQYF. CDR3 DNA: TGTGCCACCAGCAGCAGGGGGCGAGGGACAGATACGCAGTATTTT. The chain recombines TRBV15 with TRBJ2-3, with 8 bases identical to TRBD1. With V trimmed by 3 bases and J by 3 bases, 5 bases remained unmatched. In germline, CDR1 is LNHNV, CDR2 YYDKDF (reference sequence). The CDR3 has 15 amino acids.

This clone was recorded a few times. The chain is built from TRBV7-9 and TRBJ2-3, with a weak D call TRBD2 (6 bases). V lost 8 bases and J 2 bases, leaving 8 bases between the germline ends. Germline V gene data show CDR1 as SEHNR and CDR2 as FQNEAQ (reference sequence). CDR3 size: 12 residues. Written as DNA, the CDR3 is TGTGCCAGCGGAGGGACCACAGATACGCAGTATTTT. It specifies CASGGTTDTQYF.

The chain links TRBV11-2 to TRBJ1-6; no firm D call. V gave up 0 bases and J gave up 3 bases, with 0 bases separating them. Germline CDR1 SGHAT, CDR2 FQNNGV. This CDR3 comprises 13 residues. The CDR3, as DNA: TGTGCCAGCAGCTTAGACTATAATTCACCCCTCCACTTT. Its protein is CASSLDYNSPLHF.

The chain is built from TRBV6-5 and TRBJ1-6; 9 nucleotides agree with TRBD1. This CDR3 contains 15 residues. From germline, CDR1 is MNHEY and CDR2 SVGAGI. V trimming: 4 bases; J trimming: 11 bases; junction bases outside the gene matches: 9. The CDR3 DNA is TGTGCCAGCAGTTCCGGGACAGGGCCTCGTACACCCCTCCACTTT. Translated: CASSSGTGPRTPLHF.

The sample holds a few counts of this clone. Other nucleotide sequences from this sample produce the same CDR3. The chain uses TRBV19 and TRBJ1-2; perhaps TRBD1 as D (6 bases). The length of the CDR3 is 12 residues. V lost 8 bases, J lost 2 bases, and 9 bases lay in between. In germline, CDR1 is LNHDA, CDR2 SQIVND (reference sequence). This CDR3 is CASETGNYGYTF. CDR3 coding DNA: TGTGCCAGTGAGACAGGAAACTATGGCTACACCTTC.

The chain uses TRBV11-1 and TRBJ2-7, with D possibly being TRBD2 (5 bases). The germline V and J ends were trimmed by 5 bases and 0 bases, with 11 bases remaining between them. The CDR3 length is 14 residues. CDR1 and CDR2 (germline): SGHAT, FQDESV (reference sequence). CDR3 protein: CASSPRASSYEQYF. Written as DNA, the CDR3 is TGTGCCAGCAGCCCGAGGGCAAGCTCCTACGAGCAGTACTTC.

This clone occurred once. The chain is built from TRBV7-3 and TRBJ2-2, with a weak D call TRBD1 (6 bases). V was trimmed by 5 bases and J by 6 bases, leaving 10 bases between them. From germline, CDR1 is SGHTA and CDR2 FQGTGA. CDR3 size: 13 residues. Here the CDR3 reads CASSPHRAGELFF. DNA of the CDR3: TGTGCCAGCAGCCCCCACAGGGCCGGGGAGCTGTTTTTT. Full variable domain (outside the CDR3, taken from reference TRBV7-3 and TRBJ2-2): GAGVSQTPSNKVTEKGKYVELRCDPISGHTALYWYRQSLGQGPEFLIYFQGTGAADDSGLPNDRFFAVRPEGSVSTLKIQRTERGDSAVYLCASSPHRAGELFFGEGSRLTVL.

V usage is TRBV5-1 and J usage is TRBJ2-2; 7 bases agree with TRBD1. V gave up 0 bases and J gave up 6 bases; unmatched junction bases: 5. This CDR3 is built from 15 residues. The germline V gene has CDR1 SGHRS and CDR2 YFSETQ. The chain's CDR3 is CASSLGQGNPGELFF. The DNA of the CDR3 is TGCGCCAGCAGCTTGGGACAGGGTAACCCCGGGGAGCTGTTTTTT.

The V and J genes are TRBV6-2 or TRBV6-3 and TRBJ1-5; TRBD1 agrees at 8 bases. Germline CDR1 and CDR2: MNHEY and SVGEGT. The junction had 7 bases not matched to a gene; V was cut back by 4 bases and J by 2 bases. The CDR3 spans 16 residues. In nucleotides, the CDR3 is TGTGCCAGCAGTTCTACGACAGGGGTGGGCAATCAGCCCCAGCATTTT. Translated, it gives CASSSTTGVGNQPQHF.

The chain joins TRBV7-9 to TRBJ2-1, with D maybe TRBD2 (7 bases). CDR1 SEHNR and CDR2 FQNEAQ come from the germline V gene (reference sequence). The CDR3 length is 16 residues. The V gene lost 5 bases and the J gene lost 3 bases, with 17 bases spanning the gap. The CDR3, as DNA: TGTGCCAGCAGCCCAGGAGGGGGGGGCGACTACAATGAGCAGTTCTTC. This codes for CASSPGGGGDYNEQFF.

This chain uses TRBV28 with TRBJ2-6; perhaps TRBD2 as D (6 bases). CDR1 is MDHEN, CDR2 SYDVKM, per germline. The CDR3 sequence is 16 residues long. Trimming removed 3 bases at V and 1 base at J, with 10 bases between. The CDR3 spells CASSFRGTSGANVLTF. CDR3 DNA sequence: TGTGCCAGCAGTTTCCGGGGGACTTCTGGGGCCAACGTCCTGACTTTC. The full variable domain, in which reference TRBV28 and TRBJ2-6 provide the parts outside the CDR3, is DVKVTQSSRYLVKRTGEKVFLECVQDMDHENMFWYRQDPGLGLRLIYFSYDVKMKEKGDIPEGYSVSREKKERFSLILESASTNQTSMYLCASSFRGTSGANVLTFGAGSRLTVL.

This chain links TRBV20-1 with TRBJ2-4; 9 bases line up with TRBD1. The V gene end was trimmed by 3 bases and the J gene end by 8 bases; junction bases not matched to a gene: 2. This CDR3 contains 12 residues. The germline V gene has CDR1 DFQATT and CDR2 SNEGSKA (reference sequence). DNA of the CDR3: TGCAGTGCTAGTCGGACAGGGGACATTCAGTACTTC. Residues: CSASRTGDIQYF.

The genes are TRBV30 and TRBJ1-6; 8 bases are shared with TRBD1. Losses at the gene ends were 3 bases for V and 7 bases for J; bases not matched to a gene: 5. CDR3 length equals 14 residues. CDR1 GTSNPN and CDR2 SVGIG come from the germline V gene (reference sequence). CDR3 sequence (DNA): TGTGCCTGGAGCCAGGGGGCGCAGAATTCACCCCTCCACTTT. Translating it yields CAWSQGAQNSPLHF.

This chain uses TRBV11-2 with TRBJ2-3; D may be TRBD1 (6 bases). There are 15 residues in the CDR3. Germline V lookup: CDR1 SGHAT, CDR2 FQNNGV. V lost 0 bases and J 6 bases, leaving 13 bases between the germline ends. The CDR3 is CASSLEGAPMDTQYF. As DNA, the CDR3 is TGTGCCAGCAGCTTAGAGGGGGCCCCTATGGATACGCAGTATTTT.

The chain is built from TRBV7-2 and TRBJ1-2, with D possibly matching TRBD1 (5 bases). V lost 2 bases, J lost 8 bases, and 12 bases lay in between. Germline V CDR1 and CDR2: SGHTA, FQGNSA. The CDR3 consists of 13 residues. The CDR3, as DNA: TGTGCCAGCAGCTTAAATGGGGCGCGCGGCTACACCTTC. It codes for CASSLNGARGYTF.

This clone has just one count. The chain is built from TRBV29-1 and TRBJ1-1, with D uncertain. This CDR3 is 12 amino acids long. Trimming took 4 bases from V and 0 from J, leaving 6 bases between them. CDR1 SQVTM and CDR2 ANQGSEA come from the germline V gene. For the CDR3, the DNA is TGCAGCGTTGGCATTGTGAACACTGAAGCTTTCTTT. It translates to CSVGIVNTEAFF.

The V gene is TRBV6-5, the J gene TRBJ2-2, with 7 bases fitting TRBD2. The germline CDR1 and CDR2 sequences are MNHEY and SVGAGI. The V and J ends lost 4 bases and 7 bases, in that order; junction bases with no gene match: 12. The CDR3 consists of 16 residues. CDR3: CASSSTSTSVVGELFF. CDR3 DNA sequence: TGTGCCAGCAGTTCTACCTCCACTAGCGTGGTCGGGGAGCTGTTTTTT.